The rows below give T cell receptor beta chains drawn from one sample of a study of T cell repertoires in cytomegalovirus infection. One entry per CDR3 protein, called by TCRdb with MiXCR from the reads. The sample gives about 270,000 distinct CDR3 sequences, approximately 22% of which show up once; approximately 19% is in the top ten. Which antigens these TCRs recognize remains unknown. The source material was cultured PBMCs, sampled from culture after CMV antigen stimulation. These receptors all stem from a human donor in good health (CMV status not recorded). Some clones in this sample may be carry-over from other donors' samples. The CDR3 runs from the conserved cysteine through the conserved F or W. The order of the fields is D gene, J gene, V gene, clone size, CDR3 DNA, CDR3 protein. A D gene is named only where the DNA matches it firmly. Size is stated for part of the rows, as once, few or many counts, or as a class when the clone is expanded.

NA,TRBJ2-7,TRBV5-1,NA,TGCGCCAGCAGCGCGATAGGGTGGCTCCACGAGCAGTACTTC,CASSAIGWLHEQYF
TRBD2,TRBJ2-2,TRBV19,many,TGTGCCAGTAGACGGACTAGCGGGAACACCGGGGAGCTGTTTTTT,CASRRTSGNTGELFF
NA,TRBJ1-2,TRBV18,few,TGTGCCAGCTCACTTCAGGCCGTGGGCGAAGGCTACACCTTC,CASSLQAVGEGYTF
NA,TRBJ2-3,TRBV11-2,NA,TGTGCCAGCAGCTCGATAGCGTCAGATACGCAGTATTTT,CASSSIASDTQYF
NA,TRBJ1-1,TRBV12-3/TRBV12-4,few,TGTGCCAGCAGTTACCCCAGGGTGGATACTGAAGCTTTCTTT,CASSYPRVDTEAFF
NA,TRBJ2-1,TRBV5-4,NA,TGTGCCAGCAGCTTGACAGGGAGGGATGAGCAGTTCTTC,CASSLTGRDEQFF
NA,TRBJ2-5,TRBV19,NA,TGTGCCAGTAGTCCTGGGGGGATAAAGACCCAGTACTTC,CASSPGGIKTQYF
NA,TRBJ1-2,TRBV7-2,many,TGTGCCAGCAGCCGAGACAGTTTCAGTGATGGCTACACCTTC,CASSRDSFSDGYTF
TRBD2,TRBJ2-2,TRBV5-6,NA,TGTGCCAGCAGCTTATCCTTGGGAGGGCCCCTGAGCGGCACCGGGGAGCTGTTTTTT,CASSLSLGGPLSGTGELFF
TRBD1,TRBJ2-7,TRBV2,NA,TGTGCCAGCAGCGCCAGACAGGGGGCCTTCTACGAGCAGTACTTC,CASSARQGAFYEQYF
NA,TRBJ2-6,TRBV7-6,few,TGTGCCAGCAGCTTAGAAGGGCCGGCTGGGGCCAACGTCCTGACTTTC,CASSLEGPAGANVLTF
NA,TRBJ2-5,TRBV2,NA,TGTGCCAGCAGTGCTCCCGGGGGCCAAGAGACCCAGTACTTC,CASSAPGGQETQYF
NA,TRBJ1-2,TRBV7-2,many,TGTGCCAGCAGCTTAGAGGGGATTGTTAACTATGGCTACACCTTC,CASSLEGIVNYGYTF
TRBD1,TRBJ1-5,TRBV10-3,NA,TGTGCCATCAGTGAGTCGGGACAGGGGAATCAGCCCCAGCATTTT,CAISESGQGNQPQHF
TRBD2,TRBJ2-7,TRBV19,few,TGTGCCAGTAGTGTTACTAGCGGGAGACGAATGGAGCAGTACTTC,CASSVTSGRRMEQYF
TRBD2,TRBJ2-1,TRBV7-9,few,TGTGCCAGCAGCTTGCCCGGGACTAGAGTAAATGAGCAGTTCTTC,CASSLPGTRVNEQFF